The 29 T cell receptor beta chains below all came from one sample that was sequenced in a study of T cell repertoires in cytomegalovirus infection. TCRdb passed the reads through MiXCR, listing each CDR3 protein once. This sample has about 190,000 distinct CDR3 sequences, with roughly 27% found just once. Sequenced: PBMCs. The source is a human donor in good health (CMV status not recorded). Some clones in this sample may be carry-over from other donors' samples.

Points on this clonotype: Given a much more abundant clone one base away, this may be a read error. The rearrangement uses TRBV7-9 and TRBJ2-1; D gene unclear. Germline V gene sequence: CDR1 SEHNR, CDR2 FQNEAQ (reference sequence). The CDR3 loop spans 14 amino acids. The CDR3 spells CAGGSITAKNDQFF. The CDR3 DNA reads TGTGCCGGCGGTTCCATAACAGCTAAAAATGACCAGTTCTTC.

This chain uses TRBV7-2 with TRBJ1-4, with D perhaps matching TRBD1 (6 bases). The CDR3 consists of 15 residues. Trimming pared 4 bases from V and 2 bases from J, leaving 11 bases between. Germline V CDR1 and CDR2: SGHTA, FQGNSA. CDR3 nucleotide sequence: TGTGCCAGCAGCTCCACAGGGAGGACTAATGAAAAACTGTTTTTT. It encodes CASSSTGRTNEKLFF.

This chain uses TRBV6-1 with TRBJ2-2, with no clear D. This CDR3 has 18 residues. Per the germline V gene, CDR1 is MNHNS and CDR2 is SASEGT. V lost 2 bases and J lost 0, with 16 bases in between. CDR3 nucleotide sequence: TGTGCCAGCAGTGAATTGGGGTTGGCCCGCGCGAACACCGGGGAGCTGTTTTTT. It yields the protein CASSELGLARANTGELFF.

This clonotype was seen repeatedly, ten times or more. This rearrangement joins TRBV6-1 to TRBJ2-3; D uncertain. Germline V CDR1 and CDR2: MNHNS, SASEGT. This CDR3 region has 13 residues. Deletions cut 6 bases from V and 1 base from J, with 8 bases between. The CDR3 spells CASREHGTDTQYF. In nucleotides, the CDR3 is TGTGCCAGCAGGGAGCACGGCACAGATACGCAGTATTTT.

The table lists this clonotype with a few counts. V is TRBV20-1 and J is TRBJ2-4; D is possibly TRBD1 (6 bases). Deletions cut 0 bases from V and 2 bases from J, with 14 bases between. CDR3 size: 16 residues. Germline V lookup: CDR1 DFQATT, CDR2 SNEGSKA (reference sequence). The CDR3 DNA is TGCAGTGCTAGAGATCCCCAGGGGCCCACCAAAAACATTCAGTACTTC. This encodes CSARDPQGPTKNIQYF.

Ten or more counts support this clonotype. This chain connects TRBV29-1 to TRBJ1-2; maybe TRBD1 (6 bases). CDR3 length equals 13 residues. The ends were cut back, 7 bases at V and 4 bases at J, with 16 bases in the middle. Germline V gene lookup returns CDR1 SQVTM and CDR2 ANQGSEA. The CDR3 protein is CSAEWGQSYGYTF. The CDR3 bases are TGCAGCGCCGAATGGGGGCAGAGCTATGGCTACACCTTC.

The chain links TRBV20-1 to TRBJ2-7; TRBD1 might be the D (6 bases). Per germline, CDR1 DFQATT and CDR2 SNEGSKA (reference sequence). This CDR3 has 14 residues. V lost 6 bases, J lost 1 base, and 16 bases lay in between. For the CDR3, the DNA is TGCAGTGCCCCTTCCCGGACAGCATCCTACGAGCAGTACTTC. Its protein product is CSAPSRTASYEQYF.

The J gene is TRBJ1-5, the V gene TRBV7-8; no reliable D call. Germline V gives CDR1 SGHVS, CDR2 FQNEAQ. The CDR3 has 14 residues. V lost 3 bases to trimming and J lost 5 bases, with 11 bases between them. In DNA form, the CDR3 reads TGTGCCAGCAGCTTGGATTTGGGAGATCAGCCCCAGCATTTT. It translates to CASSLDLGDQPQHF. The variable domain in full, completed from reference TRBV7-8 and TRBJ1-5, reads GAGVSQSPRYKVAKRGQDVALRCDPISGHVSLFWYQQALGQGPEFLTYFQNEAQLDKSGLPSDRFFAERPEGSVSTLKIQRTQQEDSAVYLCASSLDLGDQPQHFGDGTRLSIL.

This clonotype has a handful of counts. The chain is built from TRBV7-9 and TRBJ1-1; possible D gene TRBD1, 6 bases. CDR1 SEHNR and CDR2 FQNEAQ come from the germline V gene (reference sequence). The CDR3 length is 14 residues. V was pared by 3 bases and J by 4 bases, with 12 bases between. Here the CDR3 DNA reads TGTGCCAGCAGCTTCCCGGGGGCAAGCACTGAAGCTTTCTTT. This translates into CASSFPGASTEAFF. Full variable domain (rest looked up from reference TRBV7-9 and TRBJ1-1): DTGVSQNPRHKITKRGQNVTFRCDPISEHNRLYWYRQTLGQGPEFLTYFQNEAQLEKSRLLSDRFSAERPKGSFSTLEIQRTEQGDSAMYLCASSFPGASTEAFFGQGTRLTVV.

This clonotype was counted many times. CDR3 residues: CASSLEVDTGELFF. The DNA for the CDR3 is TGTGCCAGCAGTTTGGAGGTGGACACCGGGGAGCTGTTTTTT. This chain uses TRBV12-3 or TRBV12-4 with TRBJ2-2, with TRBD2 as a possible D gene (5 bases). V was trimmed by 3 bases and J by 3 bases, leaving 8 bases between them. This CDR3 has 14 amino acids.

Regarding this clonotype: This clone may be a read error of a much larger clone one base away. The genes are TRBV7-2 and TRBJ1-2; D not resolved. Trimming stripped 0 bases from V and 9 bases from J, with 14 bases between. This CDR3 spans 14 amino acids. Germline CDR1 reads SGHTA; CDR2 reads FQGNSA. The CDR3 loop is CASSLAFEGGSYTF. The CDR3 DNA follows: TGTGCCAGCAGCTTAGCATTTGAGGGCGGGAGCTACACCTTC.

As to this clonotype: The junction departs from germline at one end; a sequencing error may be responsible. The V call is TRBV12-3 or TRBV12-4, the J call TRBJ2-1, with a weak D call TRBD1 (6 bases). The CDR3 runs to 17 residues. CDR3 sequence (DNA): TGTGCCAGCAGTACCCTCTTCAGGGGAAGCTCCTACAATGATCAGTTCTTC. This translates into CASSTLFRGSSYNDQFF.

The V call is TRBV11-2, the J call TRBJ2-2; D uncertain. CDR1 is SGHAT, CDR2 FQNNGV, per germline. Trimming removed 5 bases at V and 4 bases at J, with 26 bases between. The CDR3 is 19 residues long. The CDR3 is CASSAFSRGSPTSTGELFF. In DNA, the CDR3 is TGTGCCAGCAGCGCCTTTAGTCGAGGATCCCCGACGAGCACCGGGGAGCTGTTTTTT.

V and J are TRBV7-3 and TRBJ2-3; 9 positions match TRBD1. After removal of 5 bases from V and 6 bases from J, the junction contained 9 bases not matched to a gene. Germline V gene lookup returns CDR1 SGHTA and CDR2 FQGTGA. The CDR3 is made up of 15 amino acids. The CDR3 reads CASSRTGGDRDTQYF. CDR3 sequence (DNA): TGTGCCAGCAGCCGAACAGGGGGCGATCGCGATACGCAGTATTTT.

V gene TRBV7-9 combines with J gene TRBJ1-4; 7 nucleotides agree with TRBD1. CDR1 and CDR2 from the germline V gene are SEHNR and FQNEAQ (reference sequence). With V trimmed by 5 bases and J by 0 bases, 6 bases remained unmatched. This CDR3 region has 16 residues. The CDR3 loop is CASSLRDSTTNEKLFF. CDR3 DNA: TGTGCCAGCAGCCTCCGGGACAGCACAACTAATGAAAAACTGTTTTTT.

This clonotype was picked up a small number of times. This chain uses TRBV6-5 with TRBJ2-7; 7 bases are a match to TRBD2. CDR1 is MNHEY, CDR2 SVGAGI, per germline. CDR3 length: 14 residues. V lost 7 bases and J lost 0; bases outside the gene matches: 6. The CDR3 DNA is TGTGCCAGCACCCCGGGCGGGGGCTCCTACGAGCAGTACTTC. Its translation is CASTPGGGSYEQYF.

This clonotype was seen more than once but under ten times. This chain connects TRBV12-3 or TRBV12-4 to TRBJ2-1; a possible D gene is TRBD1 (7 bases). The CDR3 spans 13 residues. The V and J ends lost 3 bases and 9 bases respectively, with 12 bases between them. The DNA for the CDR3 is TGTGCCAGCAGTTTGGAGGGGGCGGGTGAGCAGTTCTTC. This translates into CASSLEGAGEQFF.

The table lists this clonotype with a few counts. This chain connects TRBV7-2 to TRBJ2-3; either TRBD1 or TRBD2 may fit D (6 bases each). The V gene's germline CDR1 is SGHTA and CDR2 FQGNSA. The CDR3 is made up of 14 amino acids. V lost 6 bases and J lost 1, with 11 bases in between. CDR3 coding DNA: TGTGCCAGCAGAAAAAGGGGGGGCACAGATACGCAGTATTTT. This translates into CASRKRGGTDTQYF.

The rearrangement uses TRBV6-1 and TRBJ2-7; no clear D gene. V was shortened by 6 bases and J by 0 bases, with 9 bases between the two germline ends. The germline V gene has CDR1 MNHNS and CDR2 SASEGT. The CDR3 spans 13 residues. The CDR3 loop is CASSVGHSYEQYF. The CDR3 DNA reads as TGTGCCAGCAGCGTCGGGCACTCCTACGAGCAGTACTTC.

This clonotype came up many times. J is TRBJ2-3 and V is TRBV11-3; a weak D match, TRBD1 (6 bases). Trimming pared 5 bases from V and 6 bases from J, leaving 21 bases between. In germline, CDR1 is SGHNT, CDR2 YENEEA. The CDR3 has 16 amino acids. For the CDR3, the DNA is TGTGCCAGCAGCATCCTGCTCGACAGGTACTCGGATACGCAGTATTTT. Translation: CASSILLDRYSDTQYF.

This clonotype was counted between two and nine times. V and J are TRBV12-3 or TRBV12-4 and TRBJ1-4; D possibly corresponds to TRBD1 (5 bases). This CDR3 has 16 amino acids. Trimming shortened V by 4 bases and J by 7 bases, and 19 bases separated the two germline ends. In DNA form, the CDR3 reads TGTGCCAGCAGTTCCCACATCGGGGGAGTTGGTGAAAAACTGTTTTTT. Translated: CASSSHIGGVGEKLFF.

The chain joins TRBV15 to TRBJ1-3, with D possibly matching TRBD1 (6 bases). There are 15 residues in the CDR3. The ends were cut back, 6 bases at V and 0 bases at J, with 12 bases in the middle. Germline V gene data show CDR1 as LNHNV and CDR2 as YYDKDF (reference sequence). CDR3 sequence reads: CATRGQTSSGNTIYF. DNA of the CDR3: TGTGCCACCAGAGGACAGACGAGCTCTGGAAACACCATATATTTT.

The rearrangement joins TRBV7-2 to TRBJ1-2, with no clear D. This CDR3 is built from 14 residues. The germline CDR1 and CDR2 sequences are SGHTA and FQGNSA. The V gene lost 5 bases and the J gene lost 3 bases, with 13 bases spanning the gap. The CDR3 loop reads CASSVESRDYGYTF. Written as DNA, the CDR3 is TGTGCCAGCAGCGTAGAATCCCGGGACTATGGCTACACCTTC.

The J gene is TRBJ2-2, the V gene TRBV29-1, with 8 nucleotides matching TRBD1. CDR1 is SQVTM, CDR2 ANQGSEA, per germline. The V gene end was trimmed by 6 bases and the J gene end by 7 bases; junction bases not matched to a gene: 4. The CDR3 loop spans 12 amino acids. The CDR3 DNA is TGCAGCGTCGATGGACAGGGCGGGGAGCTGTTTTTT. This translates into CSVDGQGGELFF.

This clonotype has ten or more counts. This chain joins TRBV6-6 and TRBJ2-7; D gene ambiguous. This CDR3 is built from 12 residues. Looked up from germline, CDR1 is MNHNY and CDR2 is SVGAGI (reference sequence). V shed 4 bases and J shed 2 bases, with 6 bases lying between them. The DNA of the CDR3 is TGTGCCAGCAGTTCCCACCCCTACGAGCAGTACTTC. The encoded protein is CASSSHPYEQYF.

V is TRBV7-9 and J is TRBJ1-2; TRBD1 matches at 8 bases. CDR1 and CDR2 from the germline V gene are SEHNR and FQNEAQ (reference sequence). The CDR3 consists of 13 residues. V lost 6 bases, J lost 7 bases, and 7 bases stayed unmatched. The CDR3 DNA reads TGTGCCAGCAGTTTTCAGGGGGCAGTTGGCTACACCTTC. It codes for CASSFQGAVGYTF.

This clonotype was recorded a few times. The chain is built from TRBV7-6 and TRBJ2-5; D is unresolved. V was shortened by 4 bases and J by 9 bases, with 15 bases between the two germline ends. CDR3 length: 13 amino acids. Germline lookup yields CDR1 SGHVS and CDR2 FNYEAQ. The CDR3 nucleotides are TGTGCCAGCAGCTCAGTAGGACCTGCGGCCCAGTACTTC. Translated: CASSSVGPAAQYF.

This clonotype was counted once. An end of the junction does not agree with germline; a read error may underlie this. The chain has TRBV7-3 and TRBJ2-1; D call uncertain. Germline V lookup: CDR1 SGHTA, CDR2 FQGTGA. CDR3 size: 14 residues. CDR3 sequence (DNA): TGTGCCAACAGCTTGGGTTCAGGTTACAATGAGCAGTTCTTC. It codes for CANSLGSGYNEQFF. The full variable domain, completed using reference TRBV7-3 and TRBJ2-1, is GAGVSQTPSNKVTEKGKYVELRCDPISGHTALYWYRQSLGQGPEFLIYFQGTGAADDSGLPNDRFFAVRPEGSVSTLKIQRTERGDSAVYLCANSLGSGYNEQFFGPGTRLTVL.

The V call is TRBV14, the J call TRBJ1-5, with D maybe TRBD1 (5 bases). The ends were cut back, 4 bases at V and 7 bases at J, with 14 bases in the middle. Germline V gene lookup returns CDR1 SGHDN and CDR2 FVKESK. CDR3 length: 14 amino acids. CDR3 sequence: CASSPAGGGQPQHF. The CDR3 DNA reads as TGTGCCAGCAGCCCCGCCGGGGGAGGGCAGCCCCAGCATTTT.